These 19 T cell receptor beta chains share one sample of origin, sequenced in a study of regulatory T cells in long-lasting Graves disease. The sample's time point: newly diagnosed GD, antithyroid drugs for less than 3 months. There was RNA extracted from PBMCs, and the TCR library was made from it. Sequencing libraries for TCR beta were prepared with iRepertoire HTBI primers and Arm-PCR of CDR3 regions. TCRdb redid the calling of the multiplex PCR reads with MiXCR, one entry per CDR3 protein. The table includes about 240,000 distinct CDR3 sequences, 20% detected once. The source was peripheral blood mononuclear cells (PBMCs), collected at new diagnosis, from a patient treated with antithyroid drugs. The source of these receptors is a female donor with Graves disease.

There are many counts of this clonotype. The chain recombines TRBV20-1 with TRBJ1-1, with D uncertain. This CDR3 has 14 residues. Germline CDR1 is DFQATT and CDR2 is SNEGSKA (reference sequence). V shed 0 bases and J shed 5 bases, with 13 bases lying between them. The CDR3 nucleotides read TGCAGTGCTAGAGATGGGCAGTTGTGGACTGAAGCTTTCTTT. This codes for CSARDGQLWTEAFF.

This clonotype was observed a handful of times. The CDR3 DNA follows: TGTGCCAGCAGCCGGACAGAGGATCAGCCCCAGCATTTT. Amino acid sequence: CASSRTEDQPQHF. The rearrangement joins TRBV6-2 or TRBV6-3 to TRBJ1-5, with a possible D match to TRBD1 (6 bases). Germline V gives CDR1 MNHEY, CDR2 SVGEGT. This CDR3 is built from 13 residues. V was pared by 6 bases and J by 5 bases, with 11 bases between.

This clonotype was detected ten times or more. J is TRBJ2-5 and V is TRBV20-1, with 7 bases lining up with TRBD2. This CDR3 contains 16 residues. The trim removed 2 bases at V and 5 bases at J, leaving 14 bases unmatched. From germline, CDR1 is DFQATT and CDR2 SNEGSKA (reference sequence). The CDR3 DNA is TGCAGTGCTAGAACGCACCGCAGGGCTAGCGGCGAGACCCAGTACTTC. Translating gives CSARTHRRASGETQYF.

This clonotype was seen many times. The chain combines TRBV2 with TRBJ2-1, with 8 bases lining up with TRBD2. J lost 0 bases, V lost 10 bases, and 8 bases had no gene match. CDR1 SNHLY and CDR2 FYNNEI come from the germline V gene. CDR3 size: 15 residues. CDR3 loop: CAMLRSGSSYNEQFF. The CDR3 DNA sequence: TGTGCCATGCTCCGAAGCGGGAGCTCCTACAATGAGCAGTTCTTC. Combining the CDR3 with reference TRBV2 and TRBJ2-1 gives the whole variable domain EPEVTQTPSHQVTQMGQEVILRCVPISNHLYFYWYRQILGQKVEFLVSFYNNEISEKSEIFDDQFSVERPDGSNFTLKIRSTKLEDSAMYFCAMLRSGSSYNEQFFGPGTRLTVL.

At least ten counts were recorded for this clonotype. The chain couples TRBV11-3 to TRBJ1-2, with 7 positions matching TRBD1. J lost 5 bases, V lost 5 bases, and 11 bases had no gene match. The length of the CDR3 is 15 residues. CDR1 is SGHNT and CDR2 is YENEEA in the germline V gene. The CDR3 DNA is TGTGCCAGCAGCCCTATGACAGGGTTGGGATATGGCTACACCTTC. It is translated as CASSPMTGLGYGYTF.

Comments on this clonotype: A single base separates this from a much larger clone, so it may be a read error. V and J are TRBV7-2 and TRBJ2-1; TRBD1 aligns across 8 bases. This CDR3 comprises 14 residues. Trimming took 5 bases from V and 5 from J; bases not matched to a gene: 5. Germline V CDR1 and CDR2: SGHTA, FQGNSA. CDR3 amino acids: CASSPGDRNNEQFF. For the CDR3, the DNA is TGTGCCAGCAGCCCCGGGGACAGGAACAATGAGCAGTTCTTC. Looking up the rest from reference TRBV7-2 and TRBJ2-1 gives the full variable domain: GAGVSQSPSNKVTEKGKDVELRCDPISGHTALYWYRQSLGQGLEFLIYFQGNSAPDKSGLPSDRFSAERTGGSVSTLTIQRTQQEDSAVYLCASSPGDRNNEQFFGPGTRLTVL.

This clonotype was recorded a few times. This may come from a read error, since a much larger clone is one base off. The chain is built from TRBV29-1 and TRBJ2-1, with D uncertain. The germline V gene has CDR1 SQVTM and CDR2 ANQGSEA. The V gene lost 8 bases and the J gene lost 10 bases, with 18 bases spanning the gap. The CDR3 is 12 residues long. The CDR3 nucleotides are TGCAGCTTCTCGACTGCCTCCTACGAGCAGTTCTTC. Amino acids: CSFSTASYEQFF.

This chain connects TRBV24-1 to TRBJ2-1, with D hard to call. CDR1 and CDR2 from the germline V gene are KGHDR and SFDVKD. V gave up 3 bases and J gave up 2 bases, with 4 bases separating them. The CDR3 contains 13 residues. CDR3 sequence (DNA): TGTGCCACCAGTGATCGCCCCTACAATGAGCAGTTCTTC. It yields the protein CATSDRPYNEQFF.

This clonotype was observed many times. The V and J genes are TRBV15 and TRBJ2-1; D is unclear. Germline values: CDR1 LNHNV, CDR2 YYDKDF (reference sequence). The CDR3 contains 13 residues. The V and J ends lost 1 base and 5 bases respectively, with 6 bases between them. CDR3 sequence: CATSRGPNNEQFF. The CDR3 DNA is TGTGCCACCAGCAGAGGGCCGAACAATGAGCAGTTCTTC.

This clonotype has ten or more counts. The V and J genes are TRBV2 and TRBJ1-5; D gene ambiguous. Germline V gene lookup returns CDR1 SNHLY and CDR2 FYNNEI. The CDR3 loop spans 11 amino acids. Trimming shortened V by 8 bases and J by 5 bases, and 7 bases separated the two germline ends. CDR3 DNA: TGTGCCAGCGGGAGGGATCAGCCCCAGCATTTT. As protein: CASGRDQPQHF.

This clonotype was seen repeatedly, ten times or more. V and J are TRBV19 and TRBJ1-1, with D possibly matching TRBD1 (6 bases). CDR3 size: 14 residues. Germline V CDR1 and CDR2: LNHDA, SQIVND (reference sequence). The V end lost 5 bases, the J end lost 5 bases, and 15 bases lay between the germline ends. The CDR3 DNA follows: TGTGCCAGTAGTTTTGCAGGGACAAAGACTGAAGCTTTCTTT. This sequence encodes CASSFAGTKTEAFF.

There are many counts of this clonotype. CDR3 coding DNA: TGTGCCAGCTCACCAAACGGGGGAGAGACCCAGTACTTC. It encodes CASSPNGGETQYF. The chain employs TRBV18 and TRBJ2-5; D is possibly TRBD2 (6 bases). In germline, CDR1 is KGHSH, CDR2 LQKENI. V was clipped by 2 bases and J by 4 bases, with 8 bases between them. This CDR3 is 13 amino acids long.

This clonotype was seen many times. V and J are TRBV7-2 and TRBJ2-1; 8 bases fit TRBD2. CDR3 length: 15 amino acids. Germline lookup yields CDR1 SGHTA and CDR2 FQGNSA. The trim removed 5 bases at V and 5 bases at J, leaving 8 bases unmatched. Here the CDR3 DNA reads TGTGCCAGCAGCCCCCGGGAGGGGGGAGACAATGAGCAGTTCTTC. Its protein product is CASSPREGGDNEQFF.

The chain uses TRBV7-2 and TRBJ2-2, with 8 bases lining up with TRBD1. Per germline, CDR1 SGHTA and CDR2 FQGNSA. The ends lost 4 bases at V and 4 bases at J; junction bases unmatched: 8. The CDR3 loop spans 16 amino acids. The chain's CDR3 is CASSSSGQGSTGELFF. CDR3 bases: TGTGCCAGCAGCTCATCTGGACAGGGAAGCACCGGGGAGCTGTTTTTT.

This clonotype was detected many times. The chain is built from TRBV20-1 and TRBJ2-1; D might be TRBD2 (6 bases). The V end lost 4 bases, the J end lost 6 bases, and 22 bases lay between the germline ends. There are 16 residues in the CDR3. The germline V gene encodes CDR1 DFQATT and CDR2 SNEGSKA (reference sequence). The chain's CDR3 is CSAIPGGKMGGNEQFF. In DNA form, the CDR3 reads TGCAGTGCTATCCCGGGTGGAAAGATGGGGGGCAATGAGCAGTTCTTC.

The table lists this clonotype with many counts. This chain connects TRBV6-1 to TRBJ2-5; D is unresolved. Germline CDR1 MNHNS, CDR2 SASEGT. CDR3 length equals 14 residues. The V end lost 7 bases, the J end lost 1 base, and 13 bases lay between the germline ends. The CDR3 bases are TGTGCCAGCACCCCTTATGGGCTCCAAGAGACCCAGTACTTC. This codes for CASTPYGLQETQYF.

This clonotype was picked up many times. This chain uses TRBV12-3 or TRBV12-4 with TRBJ2-7; 7 bases are a match to TRBD1. The CDR3 has 13 amino acids. V was clipped by 4 bases and J by 3 bases; unmatched bases: 3. Here the CDR3 DNA reads TGTGCCAGCAGTTGGACAGGAGTCTACGAGCAGTACTTC. As protein: CASSWTGVYEQYF.

This clonotype occurred many times. CDR3: CASSPQGNTGELFF. In DNA form, the CDR3 reads TGTGCCAGCTCACCTCAGGGGAACACCGGGGAGCTGTTTTTT. The chain combines TRBV18 with TRBJ2-2; possible D gene TRBD1, 5 bases. CDR1 and CDR2 from the germline V gene are KGHSH and LQKENI. V was shortened by 3 bases and J by 1 base, with 6 bases between the two germline ends. The CDR3 covers 14 residues.

The chain recombines TRBV18 with TRBJ1-2; D ambiguous. Germline values: CDR1 KGHSH, CDR2 LQKENI. CDR3 length equals 14 residues. The ends were cut back, 3 bases at V and 3 bases at J, with 11 bases in the middle. The CDR3 reads CASSPPQRHYGYTF. The CDR3 DNA reads TGTGCCAGCTCACCCCCACAGAGGCACTATGGCTACACCTTC.